These T cell receptor beta chains were read from a single sample in a study of T cells in Graves' hyperthyroidism and ophthalmopathy. TCRdb ran MiXCR on the multiplex PCR reads and lists one entry per CDR3 protein. The sample includes more than 500,000 distinct CDR3 sequences, 14% to 15% of them seen just once. Source material: blood. These receptors originate from a woman in her thirties or forties with Graves' ophthalmopathy. CDR3s include the opening cysteine and the closing phenylalanine or tryptophan. Fields, in order: clone size, V gene, J gene, D gene, CDR3 DNA, CDR3 protein. D genes are given only for firm matches. Expanded clones are given a class, and other clones once, few, many or no size at all.

abundance: few
v_gene: TRBV6-2/TRBV6-3
j_gene: TRBJ2-2
d_gene: NA
CDR3nt: TGTGCCAGCAGCCCCCTCAGAGAGAACACCGGGGAGCTGTTTTTT
CDR3aa: CASSPLRENTGELFF

abundance: many
v_gene: TRBV2
j_gene: TRBJ2-5
d_gene: NA
CDR3nt: TGTGCCATCCCCGGGGGTGAGACCCAGTACTTC
CDR3aa: CAIPGGETQYF

abundance: few
v_gene: TRBV24-1
j_gene: TRBJ2-3
d_gene: NA
CDR3nt: TGTGCCACCAGTGATCGGCGGACACGAGACACAGATACGCAGTATTTT
CDR3aa: CATSDRRTRDTDTQYF

abundance: NA
v_gene: TRBV6-2/TRBV6-3
j_gene: TRBJ2-7
d_gene: TRBD2
CDR3nt: TGTGCCAGCACCGAGGGAGGGATAGCGTACTACGAGCAGTACTTC
CDR3aa: CASTEGGIAYYEQYF

abundance: NA
v_gene: TRBV2
j_gene: TRBJ2-5
d_gene: TRBD2
CDR3nt: TGTGCCAGCAGCTTAGAGGGACTAGCGAGGGGAGAGACCCAGTACTTC
CDR3aa: CASSLEGLARGETQYF

abundance: once
v_gene: TRBV27
j_gene: TRBJ1-3
d_gene: TRBD1
CDR3nt: TGTGCCAGCAGCCGACAGGGGGCTTTGTCTGGAAACACCATATATTTT
CDR3aa: CASSRQGALSGNTIYF

abundance: many
v_gene: TRBV7-6
j_gene: TRBJ1-2
d_gene: NA
CDR3nt: TGTGCCAGCAGCTTAGAGGCCGGGGGGCCGGATGGCTACACCTTC
CDR3aa: CASSLEAGGPDGYTF

abundance: few
v_gene: TRBV30
j_gene: TRBJ2-2
d_gene: TRBD2
CDR3nt: TGTGCCTGGAGTGTTTTAGGACTAGCGTCGAACACCGGGGAGCTGTTTTTT
CDR3aa: CAWSVLGLASNTGELFF

abundance: few
v_gene: TRBV11-3
j_gene: TRBJ2-7
d_gene: TRBD1
CDR3nt: TGTGCCAGCAGCTTACGGAACAGGGGGCCGGACGAGCAGTACTTC
CDR3aa: CASSLRNRGPDEQYF

abundance: many
v_gene: TRBV11-2
j_gene: TRBJ2-5
d_gene: NA
CDR3nt: TGTGCCAGCAGCTACTACACCGGACCCGAAGAGACCCAGTACTTC
CDR3aa: CASSYYTGPEETQYF

abundance: few
v_gene: TRBV4-2
j_gene: TRBJ2-7
d_gene: TRBD2
CDR3nt: TGTGCCAGCAGCCAAGATTGGAGCGGGAGGTGGGAGCAGTACTTC
CDR3aa: CASSQDWSGRWEQYF

abundance: NA
v_gene: TRBV2
j_gene: TRBJ2-2
d_gene: NA
CDR3nt: TGTGCCAGTCTCTACACCGGGGAGCTGTTTTTT
CDR3aa: CASLYTGELFF

abundance: NA
v_gene: TRBV27
j_gene: TRBJ2-7
d_gene: NA
CDR3nt: TGTGCCAGCAGTTTATCCTTCGGTACCCGCTCCTACGAGCAGTACTTC
CDR3aa: CASSLSFGTRSYEQYF

abundance: many
v_gene: TRBV20-1
j_gene: TRBJ2-5
d_gene: TRBD1
CDR3nt: TGCACCCTGGACAGGGGTCAAGAGACCCAGTACTTC
CDR3aa: CTLDRGQETQYF

abundance: NA
v_gene: TRBV10-3
j_gene: TRBJ1-2
d_gene: TRBD1
CDR3nt: TGTGCCATCAGTGAGTCTGGGACAGGGGGCTTTGGAGGCTACACCTTC
CDR3aa: CAISESGTGGFGGYTF

abundance: many
v_gene: TRBV5-1
j_gene: TRBJ2-2
d_gene: NA
CDR3nt: TGCGCCAGCAGCTATTCTCCTCCCAGGATGACCGGGGAGCTGTTTTTT
CDR3aa: CASSYSPPRMTGELFF

abundance: many
v_gene: TRBV6-5
j_gene: TRBJ2-5
d_gene: NA
CDR3nt: TGTGCCAGCAGCCAGGGGGGCAACCAAGAGACCCAGTACTTC
CDR3aa: CASSQGGNQETQYF

abundance: few
v_gene: TRBV6-5
j_gene: TRBJ2-7
d_gene: NA
CDR3nt: TGTGCCAGCAGTTACTCGCCTAGCCACGTTTACGAGCAGTACTTC
CDR3aa: CASSYSPSHVYEQYF

abundance: few
v_gene: TRBV10-3
j_gene: TRBJ2-5
d_gene: TRBD2
CDR3nt: TGTGCCATCTTGACCGGGACTAGCTCGCGGGGGGGGGGCACACAAGAGACCCAGTACTTC
CDR3aa: CAILTGTSSRGGGTQETQYF

abundance: NA
v_gene: TRBV9
j_gene: TRBJ2-2
d_gene: TRBD1
CDR3nt: TGTGCCAGCAGCGTAGAGGGACAGGGGCCTATCACCGGGGAGCTGTTTTTT
CDR3aa: CASSVEGQGPITGELFF

abundance: many
v_gene: TRBV6-5
j_gene: TRBJ1-3
d_gene: NA
CDR3nt: TGTGCCAGCAGTTACTTCAGGGTATTCGGAAACACCATATATTTT
CDR3aa: CASSYFRVFGNTIYF

abundance: many
v_gene: TRBV19
j_gene: TRBJ2-3
d_gene: TRBD1
CDR3nt: TGTGCCAGTAGTATCCGGGACAGGGATACGCAGTATTTT
CDR3aa: CASSIRDRDTQYF

abundance: NA
v_gene: TRBV24-1
j_gene: TRBJ1-2
d_gene: NA
CDR3nt: TGTGCCACCAGTGATTCGGACAGAGGCTATGGCTACACCTTC
CDR3aa: CATSDSDRGYGYTF

abundance: many
v_gene: TRBV18
j_gene: TRBJ1-5
d_gene: NA
CDR3nt: TGTGCCAGCTCACCATCCGGGACCTTCCCAACTCAGCCCCAGCATTTT
CDR3aa: CASSPSGTFPTQPQHF

abundance: many
v_gene: TRBV28
j_gene: TRBJ2-3
d_gene: TRBD2
CDR3nt: TGTGCCAGCAGTTTGGCGGGAGTAACAGATACGCAGTATTTT
CDR3aa: CASSLAGVTDTQYF

abundance: many
v_gene: TRBV6-5
j_gene: TRBJ2-7
d_gene: NA
CDR3nt: TGTGCCAGCAGTTACTCCGGGCCGTCCTACGAGCAGTACTTC
CDR3aa: CASSYSGPSYEQYF

abundance: few
v_gene: TRBV28
j_gene: TRBJ1-3
d_gene: TRBD1
CDR3nt: TGTGCCAGCAGTTTCCAACAGGGGGCTAGAGGAAACACCATATATTTT
CDR3aa: CASSFQQGARGNTIYF